The clone carrying this T cell receptor (beta chain) was picked up a small number of times. Germline CDR1 is SGHRS and CDR2 is YFSETQ. This CDR3 has 13 amino acids. V lost 4 bases, J lost 3 bases, and 2 bases stayed unmatched. These data come from a study of blood T cells in healthy people across ages. Next came a second PCR, run for roughly 6 to 11 cycles, which used a sample-barcoded 5' primer along with a J-beta primer mix. TCRdb recomputed calls from the 5' RACE reads with MiXCR, one row per CDR3 protein. The data contain about a million distinct CDR3 sequences, about two fifths of them singletons.

The J gene is TRBJ2-5, the V gene TRBV5-1; 8 nucleotides match TRBD1. The clonotype originates from a man aged 18 to 29 in good health. Sequenced: blood. Written as DNA, the CDR3 is TGCGCCAGCAGCAAGGACAGGGAAGAGACCCAGTACTTC. It yields the protein CASSKDREETQYF.